This entry features one T cell receptor beta chain sequence. The data stem from a study of CD8+ T cells in alopecia areata. Looking at the study overall: Treatment comprised oral tofacitinib, 5 to 10 mg twice daily, in treated patients.

As for treatment: oral pan-JAK inhibitor, 5-10 mg twice daily. Both CD4+ and CD8+ T cells were separated by sorting PBMCs. Germline V gene sequence: CDR1 LNHNV, CDR2 YYDKDF (reference sequence). Trimming removed 2 bases at V and 8 bases at J, with 10 bases between. The CDR3 spans 13 residues. In each case, RNA was isolated and then reverse transcribed into cDNA as the sequencing template. Generated by immunoSEQ multiplex PCR, the TCRdb table keeps only in-frame clones and is missing some. The sample holds about 42,000 clones, about three fifths seen once. This chain connects TRBV15 to TRBJ2-1; perhaps D is TRBD1 or TRBD2 (5 bases each). The sample consisted of CD8+ T cells sorted from blood, taken at week 4, from a patient treated with tofacitinib. The receptor's source is a human donor with alopecia areata. CDR3 DNA: TGTGCCACCAGCAGACGTCGAGGGGATGAGCAGTTCTTC. Translation: CATSRRRGDEQFF.